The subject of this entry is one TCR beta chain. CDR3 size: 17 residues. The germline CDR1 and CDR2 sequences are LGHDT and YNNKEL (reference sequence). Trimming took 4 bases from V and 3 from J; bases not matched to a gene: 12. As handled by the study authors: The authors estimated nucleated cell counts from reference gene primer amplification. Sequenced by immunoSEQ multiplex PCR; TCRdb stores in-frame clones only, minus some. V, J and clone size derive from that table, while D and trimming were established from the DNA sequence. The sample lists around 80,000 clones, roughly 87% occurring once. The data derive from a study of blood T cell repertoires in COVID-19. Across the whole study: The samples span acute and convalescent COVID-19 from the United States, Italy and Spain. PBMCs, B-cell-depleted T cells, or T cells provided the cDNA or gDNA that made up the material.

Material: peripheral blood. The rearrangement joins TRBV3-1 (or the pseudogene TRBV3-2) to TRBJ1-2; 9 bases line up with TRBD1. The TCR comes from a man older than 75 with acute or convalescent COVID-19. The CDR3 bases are TGTGCCAGCAGCCCGGGACAGGGTGCCCCCACCGACTATGGCTACACCTTC. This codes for CASSPGQGAPTDYGYTF.